A single T cell receptor (beta chain) is shown here with its context. Its matching antigen is unknown. Following a re-call of the 5' RACE reads, TCRdb has one entry per CDR3 protein and lacks DNA. The data show nearly 450,000 distinct CDR3 sequences, and the top ten clones hold roughly 2.2%. The data were taken from a study of monozygotic twins with inflammatory bowel disease. Investigators extracted total RNA from whole blood and did not sort T cells. Study-wide points: Among IBD patients, fewer clonotypes were shared with others than among healthy twins, especially with disease activity. Different subtypes (of T cells) could not be told apart from one another. The inverse Simpson measure of TCRbeta diversity was lower in IBD patients than in healthy co-twins.

The sequence came from a human donor with ulcerative colitis or Crohn's disease, or a healthy co-twin of an affected twin (not recorded which). The sequencing input was blood.

This CDR3 reads CASAGGADNEQFF. The chain links TRBV27 to TRBJ2-1; TCRdb outputs TRBD2, but without DNA this stays unchecked. CDR1 MNHEY and CDR2 SMNVEV come from the germline V gene (reference sequence). This CDR3 comprises 13 residues.